The clone carrying this T cell receptor (beta chain) was counted only a few times. Antigen specificity is unknown. The sample originates from a study of blood T cells in healthy people across ages. In germline, CDR1 is SGHTA, CDR2 FQGTGA. The CDR3 is 14 residues long. The ends lost 1 base at V and 13 bases at J; junction bases unmatched: 10. Donors were systemically healthy Caucasian individuals from Russia aged roughly 6 to 90 years. For every donor, a draw yielded ten milliliters of peripheral blood. Per-sample PBMC isolation yielded at least 6.5 million cells. General study findings and limits: Estimates based on one million T cells were treated as lower bounds.

A J-beta primer mix and a sample-barcoded 5' primer were used in a second PCR of about 7 to 12 cycles. MiXCR, run by TCRdb on the 5' RACE reads, gives a single entry per CDR3 protein. The profile shows hundreds of thousands of distinct CDR3 sequences, approximately 49% of them singletons. V gene TRBV7-3 combines with J gene TRBJ2-4; TRBD2 matches 7 bases. The TCR originated in a woman in her fifties or sixties in good health. The specimen was blood. The DNA of the CDR3 is TGTGCCAGCAGCTTAAGCGGAGGGGACTATGAGCAGTACTTC. It encodes CASSLSGGDYEQYF.